This entry lists 5 T cell receptor beta chains sequenced from one sample in a study of blood T cells in healthy people across ages. With a J-beta primer mix and a sample-barcoded 5' primer, a second PCR ran about 6 to 11 cycles. TCRdb itself ran the 5' RACE reads through MiXCR, one entry per CDR3 protein. The sample carries about a million distinct CDR3 sequences, around 46% recorded once. Specimen: blood. These receptors came from a man aged 25-45 years in good health.

J is TRBJ2-7 and V is TRBV7-2, with 10 bases aligning to TRBD1. The J segment lost 4 bases and the V segment lost 4 bases, leaving 7 bases of the junction unmatched. CDR1 SGHTA and CDR2 FQGNSA come from the germline V gene. CDR3 length: 15 residues. In DNA, the CDR3 is TGTGCCAGCAGCTCGGACAGGGGGAGCATGTACGAGCAGTACTTC. It codes for CASSSDRGSMYEQYF. Variable domain in full (rest from reference TRBV7-2 and TRBJ2-7): GAGVSQSPSNKVTEKGKDVELRCDPISGHTALYWYRQSLGQGLEFLIYFQGNSAPDKSGLPSDRFSAERTGGSVSTLTIQRTQQEDSAVYLCASSSDRGSMYEQYFGPGTRLTVT.

The chain employs TRBV2 and TRBJ1-6; TRBD1 is a possible D gene (6 bases). The CDR3 covers 16 residues. Between the trimmed V and J ends, which lost 4 bases and 0 bases, there was a span of 10 bases. The germline V gene has CDR1 SNHLY and CDR2 FYNNEI. CDR3 DNA sequence: TGTGCCAGCAGTGGCGACAGGTTCTCCTATAATTCACCCCTCCACTTT. Translation: CASSGDRFSYNSPLHF.

The V and J genes are TRBV28 and TRBJ2-1; 7 nucleotides line up with TRBD2. There are 13 residues in the CDR3. The V and J ends lost 8 bases and 6 bases, in that order; junction bases with no gene match: 7. Looked up from germline, CDR1 is MDHEN and CDR2 is SYDVKM. The CDR3 is CASGGTTCNEQFF. CDR3 DNA: TGTGCCAGCGGGGGGACTACCTGCAATGAGCAGTTCTTC. Looking up the rest from reference TRBV28 and TRBJ2-1 gives the full variable domain: DVKVTQSSRYLVKRTGEKVFLECVQDMDHENMFWYRQDPGLGLRLIYFSYDVKMKEKGDIPEGYSVSREKKERFSLILESASTNQTSMYLCASGGTTCNEQFFGPGTRLTVL.

This clonotype was detected only a few times. The chain combines TRBV18 with TRBJ2-1, with TRBD2 matching 11 bases. This CDR3 is built from 16 residues. V lost 0 bases to trimming and J lost 9 bases; unmatched junction nucleotides: 7. Germline V gene lookup returns CDR1 KGHSH and CDR2 LQKENI. This CDR3 is CASSPPDLAGGGEQFF. The CDR3, as DNA: TGTGCCAGCTCACCACCGGATCTAGCGGGGGGAGGTGAGCAGTTCTTC.

This clonotype was recorded a few times. The chain couples TRBV6-2 or TRBV6-3 to TRBJ2-3, with TRBD2 identical over 9 bases. Per germline, CDR1 MNHEY and CDR2 SVGEGT. The CDR3 is 14 residues long. The ends lost 7 bases at V and 1 base at J; junction bases unmatched: 3. The DNA of the CDR3 is TGTGCCAGCAAATCTAGCGGGGGCACAGATACGCAGTATTTT. It translates to CASKSSGGTDTQYF.